The present TCR beta chain was sequenced within a study of T cell responses to AZD1222 COVID-19 vaccine. General observations from the study: Sampling that yielded the repertoires occurred only after the peak T cell response. Close to half of spike-specific TCRs reportedly recognize unmutated variant regions. Clonal diversity was possibly underestimated, and the donors were mostly white British, with more females.

As concerns this clone: What it binds is unknown.

The repertoire was sequenced with immunoSEQ multiplex PCR; TCRdb's copy has only in-frame clones and lacks some. The sample has 100,000 or so clones; around 87% are singletons. The germline V gene encodes CDR1 SGHTA and CDR2 FQGNSA. V shed 3 bases, J shed 12 bases, and the junction held 13 bases outside the gene matches. The CDR3 contains 15 residues. Sequencing used peripheral blood, obtained 28 days after the second AZD1222 dose. This TCR derives from an adult who received the AZD1222 COVID-19 vaccine. The chain couples TRBV7-2 to TRBJ1-4, with 7 bases lining up with TRBD1. The CDR3 protein is CASSFVRTGVGELFF. The DNA for the CDR3 is TGTGCCAGCAGCTTCGTTAGAACAGGGGTGGGGGAACTGTTTTTT.